One and the same sample provided the 27 T cell receptor beta chains below, sequenced in a study of blood T cells in healthy people across ages. Primers used in a second PCR of about 6 to 11 cycles were a sample-barcoded 5' primer and a J-beta primer mix. Using its own MiXCR run on the 5' RACE reads, TCRdb lists one record per CDR3 protein. This sample has around 1,800,000 distinct CDR3 sequences, with roughly 43% found just once. The sample comprised blood. These receptors came from a human donor in good health.

Only one count was recorded for this clonotype. This chain joins TRBV4-3 and TRBJ1-2; D uncertain. The length of the CDR3 is 15 residues. Germline CDR1 is LGHNA and CDR2 is YSLEER. The V gene lost 0 bases and the J gene lost 4 bases, with 12 bases spanning the gap. Written as DNA, the CDR3 is TGCGCCAGCAGCCAAGATATGGGGAGTGTCTATGGCTACACCTTC. Its protein is CASSQDMGSVYGYTF.

This clonotype was seen many times. The chain uses TRBV4-1 and TRBJ2-1, with D possibly matching TRBD2 (5 bases). The germline gives CDR1 MGHRA, CDR2 YSYEKL. Trimming stripped 3 bases from V and 0 bases from J, with 9 bases between. The CDR3 has 15 residues. The CDR3 spells CASSQGASSYNEQFF. Written as DNA, the CDR3 is TGCGCCAGCAGCCAGGGAGCGAGCTCCTACAATGAGCAGTTCTTC.

J is TRBJ1-2 and V is TRBV6-5; no clear D. The CDR3 loop spans 14 amino acids. Germline CDR1 MNHEY, CDR2 SVGAGI. Trimming stripped 6 bases from V and 2 bases from J, with 13 bases between. The CDR3 region is CASSRAILNYGYTF. The CDR3 nucleotides read TGTGCCAGCAGCCGCGCGATTCTGAACTATGGCTACACCTTC.

The chain is built from TRBV10-3 and TRBJ2-3; the match to TRBD1 covers 12 bases. Trimming at V came to 6 bases and at J to 2 bases, leaving 3 bases not matched to a gene. CDR3 length: 15 residues. The V gene's germline CDR1 is ENHRY and CDR2 SYGVKD. As DNA, the CDR3 is TGTGCCATCAGGGGGGGACAGGGGGCCACAGATACGCAGTATTTT. Protein sequence: CAIRGGQGATDTQYF.

This clonotype came up a few times. The V gene is TRBV7-2, the J gene TRBJ1-5; D gene unclear. V lost 1 base to trimming and J lost 7 bases, with 11 bases between them. Germline V gives CDR1 SGHTA, CDR2 FQGNSA. The CDR3 length is 14 residues. CDR3 in DNA: TGTGCCAGCAGCTTAGATAATTGGGTCCAGCCCCAGCATTTT. Its protein product is CASSLDNWVQPQHF.

V and J are TRBV7-8 and TRBJ1-2; D is uncertain. The CDR3 spans 12 residues. V dropped 5 bases and J dropped 8 bases, with 12 bases sitting between them. From germline, CDR1 is SGHVS and CDR2 FQNEAQ. CDR3 DNA: TGTGCCAGCAGCATCCCCAATCAGGGCTACACCTTC. Protein product: CASSIPNQGYTF.

The chain recombines TRBV7-2 with TRBJ2-1, with 9 nucleotides matching TRBD2. The CDR3 consists of 16 residues. Germline V gene sequence: CDR1 SGHTA, CDR2 FQGNSA. V gave up 5 bases and J gave up 7 bases; unmatched junction bases: 12. As DNA, the CDR3 is TGTGCCAGCAGCCAAATGGGGCGGGGGGGCAGGAATGAGCAGTTCTTC. Its translation is CASSQMGRGGRNEQFF.

This clonotype was detected many times. This sequence joins TRBV27 and TRBJ1-6, with 7 bases fitting TRBD1. The V and J ends lost 6 bases and 6 bases, in that order; junction bases with no gene match: 8. This CDR3 has 15 amino acids. CDR1 is MNHEY and CDR2 is SMNVEV in the germline V gene (reference sequence). CDR3 loop: CASSLTGMGNSPLHF. CDR3 bases: TGTGCCAGCAGCCTGACAGGGATGGGTAATTCACCCCTCCACTTT.

This clonotype turned up a few times. V gene TRBV15 combines with J gene TRBJ2-1; tentatively, D is TRBD1 or TRBD2 (6 bases each). Germline CDR1 and CDR2: LNHNV and YYDKDF (reference sequence). The CDR3 totals 17 residues. With 3 bases removed from V and 3 bases from J, the gap between germline ends came to 18 bases. CDR3 amino acids: CATSRRKGGAGYNEQFF. DNA of the CDR3: TGTGCCACCAGCAGGCGAAAGGGGGGCGCAGGCTACAATGAGCAGTTCTTC.

The V and J genes are TRBV4-3 and TRBJ1-1; D perhaps matches TRBD1 (6 bases). This CDR3 has 17 amino acids. V was clipped by 0 bases and J by 2 bases, with 16 bases between them. CDR1 is LGHNA, CDR2 YSLEER, per germline. The CDR3 protein is CASSQDWVTGLNTEAFF. DNA of the CDR3: TGCGCCAGCAGCCAAGATTGGGTAACAGGGTTAAACACTGAAGCTTTCTTT.

There are a few counts of this clonotype. This chain joins TRBV25-1 and TRBJ1-2; TRBD1 agrees at 7 bases. Germline V lookup: CDR1 MGHDK, CDR2 SYGVNS. The CDR3 consists of 17 residues. Trimming removed 3 bases from V and 8 bases from J; junction bases left unmatched: 18. CDR3 bases: TGTGCCAGCAGTGACCCGGGACAGATAATGGCCATTGAGGGCTACACCTTC. Translated, it gives CASSDPGQIMAIEGYTF.

This clonotype showed up just a few times. A read error may produce the germline difference seen at one junction end. The chain carries TRBV12-3 or TRBV12-4 and TRBJ1-6; D is undetermined. The CDR3 consists of 12 residues. CDR3 amino acids: CASSLGPSPLHF. The DNA of the CDR3 is TGTGCCAGCAGCTTAGGGCCTTCACCCCTCCACTTT.

The chain carries TRBV4-2 and TRBJ2-5; maybe TRBD2 (5 bases). The DNA end is a closer match to TRBJ2-7, so the J assignment may be wrong. Germline-derived CDR1 and CDR2 are LGHNA and YNFKEQ. The CDR3 has 14 residues. CDR3 region: CASSPDYTQYEQYF. Here the CDR3 DNA reads TGTGCCAGCAGCCCCGACTACACCCAATACGAGCAGTACTTC.

The chain uses TRBV20-1 and TRBJ2-5, with D possibly called TRBD1 or TRBD2 (5 bases each). Looked up from germline, CDR1 is DFQATT and CDR2 is SNEGSKA (reference sequence). Trimming took 3 bases from V and 13 from J, leaving 15 bases between them. The CDR3 has 11 amino acids. The CDR3 here is CSASGQGALYF. In DNA, the CDR3 is TGCAGTGCTAGTGGCCAGGGAGCCTTGTACTTC.

The CDR3, as DNA: TGTGCCAGCAGCGGACAGGGGTGGCCCTACGAGCAGTACTTC. Its translation is CASSGQGWPYEQYF. The V gene is TRBV2, the J gene TRBJ2-4; 9 bases are shared with TRBD1. The DNA matches TRBJ2-7 better at its end, which makes the J call doubtful. The CDR3 consists of 14 residues. The germline gives CDR1 SNHLY, CDR2 FYNNEI.

CDR3 nucleotides: TGTGCCACCAGCAGAGACCAGGGGAGTGGCGATGAGCAGTTCTTC. This sequence encodes CATSRDQGSGDEQFF. This chain uses TRBV15 with TRBJ2-1; weak D call: TRBD1 (6 bases). V lost 0 bases, J lost 8 bases, and 14 bases lay in between. The CDR3 length is 15 residues. Germline CDR1 LNHNV, CDR2 YYDKDF (reference sequence). The full variable domain, completed using reference TRBV15 and TRBJ2-1, is DAMVIQNPRYQVTQFGKPVTLSCSQTLNHNVMYWYQQKSSQAPKLLFHYYDKDFNNEADTPDNFQSRRPNTSFCFLDIRSPGLGDTAMYLCATSRDQGSGDEQFFGPGTRLTVL.

Only a few counts were recorded for this clonotype. This chain links TRBV7-9 with TRBJ2-1; 8 positions match TRBD1. J lost 3 bases, V lost 5 bases, and 9 bases had no gene match. This CDR3 is built from 16 residues. Germline loops: CDR1 SEHNR, CDR2 FQNEAQ (reference sequence). CDR3 in DNA: TGTGCCAGCAGCCCAATCAGGGGGCTTAGCTACAATGAGCAGTTCTTC. Its translation is CASSPIRGLSYNEQFF.

This sequence joins TRBV20-1 and TRBJ1-2; D unclear. V lost 3 bases to trimming and J lost 5 bases, with 13 bases between them. Per germline, CDR1 DFQATT and CDR2 SNEGSKA (reference sequence). The CDR3 length is 13 residues. The CDR3 DNA reads as TGCAGTGCTAGCGCGCGGGTTGGGTATGGCTACACCTTC. It is translated as CSASARVGYGYTF.

Concerning this clonotype: One junction end disagrees with the germline gene, perhaps due to a read error. The chain combines TRBV6-1 with TRBJ2-4; 7 bases fit TRBD1. The CDR3 contains 14 residues. From germline, CDR1 is MNHNS and CDR2 SASEGT. As DNA, the CDR3 is TGTGCCAGCAGGCCTTGGACAGGTTTATCTATTCGGTACTTC. It yields the protein CASRPWTGLSIRYF.

To note about this clonotype: Sequence at one end of the junction differs from germline and may be a read error. The chain uses TRBV10-3 and TRBJ1-5, with D hard to call. The CDR3 spans 14 residues. CDR1 and CDR2 (germline): ENHRY, SYGVKD. DNA of the CDR3: TGTGCCACCAGTGAGTCTGGCGCGGGTCAGCCCCAGCATTTT. It codes for CATSESGAGQPQHF.

This clonotype was detected only a few times. This chain uses TRBV7-9 with TRBJ2-7; tentatively, D is TRBD2 (7 bases). V lost 1 base to trimming and J lost 7 bases, with 29 bases between them. Germline-derived CDR1 and CDR2 are SEHNR and FQNEAQ (reference sequence). CDR3 length: 19 residues. The chain's CDR3 is CASSLGGYGEAGARREQYF. The CDR3 DNA is TGTGCCAGCAGCTTAGGCGGTTACGGTGAGGCGGGGGCTCGACGGGAGCAGTACTTC.

The rearrangement uses TRBV5-1 and TRBJ2-1; D might be TRBD1 (5 bases). The CDR3 is made up of 17 amino acids. V was pared by 0 bases and J by 7 bases, with 20 bases between. From germline, CDR1 is SGHRS and CDR2 YFSETQ. The CDR3 loop reads CASSLDLMAGKGNEQFF. Here the CDR3 DNA reads TGCGCCAGCAGCTTGGATCTCATGGCAGGGAAAGGGAATGAGCAGTTCTTC.

In its sample, this clonotype was seen a few times. The rearrangement links TRBV4-2 to TRBJ2-3; D ambiguous. V dropped 0 bases and J dropped 0 bases, with 7 bases sitting between them. The CDR3 is made up of 15 amino acids. Per the germline V gene, CDR1 is LGHNA and CDR2 is YNFKEQ. CDR3 in DNA: TGTGCCAGCAGCCAAGATCTTGTTAGCACAGATACGCAGTATTTT. Protein product: CASSQDLVSTDTQYF.

This clonotype was seen more than once but under ten times. The chain has TRBV20-1 and TRBJ2-5; TRBD1 is a possible D gene (7 bases). Per germline, CDR1 DFQATT and CDR2 SNEGSKA (reference sequence). V lost 4 bases to trimming and J lost 2 bases, with 14 bases between them. The CDR3 runs to 14 residues. In DNA, the CDR3 is TGCAGTGCTACACAGGGGACTGGACAAGAGACCCAGTACTTC. Its protein product is CSATQGTGQETQYF.

The chain employs TRBV4-3 and TRBJ1-1; 7 bases map to TRBD1. Germline V gene data show CDR1 as LGHNA and CDR2 as YSLEER. The CDR3 totals 15 residues. Trimming removed 0 bases from V and 6 bases from J; junction bases left unmatched: 7. The CDR3 reads CASSQEARGISEAFF. The CDR3 coding sequence is TGCGCCAGCAGCCAAGAGGCCAGGGGGATCTCTGAAGCTTTCTTT.

The rearrangement uses TRBV28 and TRBJ1-2, with TRBD1 identical over 10 bases. V gave up 5 bases and J gave up 1 base; unmatched junction bases: 7. The germline CDR1 and CDR2 sequences are MDHEN and SYDVKM. The CDR3 is made up of 16 amino acids. CDR3 DNA sequence: TGTGCCAGCAGTCGTAGGTGGACAGGGGGTAACTATGGCTACACCTTC. Residues: CASSRRWTGGNYGYTF.

This clonotype was counted between two and nine times. The rearrangement links TRBV20-1 to TRBJ1-6; 7 nucleotides agree with TRBD1. Germline CDR1 and CDR2: DFQATT and SNEGSKA (reference sequence). This CDR3 comprises 12 residues. Trimming at V came to 3 bases and at J to 10 bases, leaving 3 bases not matched to a gene. CDR3 region: CSAREGGSPLHF. The CDR3, as DNA: TGCAGTGCTAGGGAAGGGGGCTCACCCCTCCACTTT.